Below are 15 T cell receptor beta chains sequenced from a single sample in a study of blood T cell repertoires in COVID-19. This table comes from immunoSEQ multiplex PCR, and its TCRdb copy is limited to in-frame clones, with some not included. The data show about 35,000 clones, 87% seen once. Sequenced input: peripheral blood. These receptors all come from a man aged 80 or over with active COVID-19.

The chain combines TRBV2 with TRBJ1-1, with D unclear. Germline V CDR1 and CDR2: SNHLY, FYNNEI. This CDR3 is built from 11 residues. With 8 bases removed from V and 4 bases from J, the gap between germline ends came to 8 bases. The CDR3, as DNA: TGTGCCAGCGTACAGTTCACTGAAGCTTTCTTT. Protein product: CASVQFTEAFF.

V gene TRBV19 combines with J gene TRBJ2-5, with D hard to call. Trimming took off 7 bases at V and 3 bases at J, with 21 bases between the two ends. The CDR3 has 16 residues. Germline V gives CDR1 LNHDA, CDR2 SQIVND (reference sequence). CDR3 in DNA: TGTGCCAGTACCCCAGGTGTCCTCATGGCAAAAGAGACCCAGTACTTC. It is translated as CASTPGVLMAKETQYF.

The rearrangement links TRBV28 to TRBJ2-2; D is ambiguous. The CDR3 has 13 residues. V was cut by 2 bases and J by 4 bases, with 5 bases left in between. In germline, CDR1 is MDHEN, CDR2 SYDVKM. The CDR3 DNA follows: TGTGCCAGCAGTTTAGAGCCCACCGGGGAGCTGTTTTTT. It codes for CASSLEPTGELFF.

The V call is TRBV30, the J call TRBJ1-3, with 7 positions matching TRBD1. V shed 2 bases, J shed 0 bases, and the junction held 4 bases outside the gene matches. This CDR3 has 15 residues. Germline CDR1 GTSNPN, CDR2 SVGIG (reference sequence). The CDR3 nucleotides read TGTGCCTGGAGTCCGGGACAGCTCTCTGGAAACACCATATATTTT. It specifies CAWSPGQLSGNTIYF.

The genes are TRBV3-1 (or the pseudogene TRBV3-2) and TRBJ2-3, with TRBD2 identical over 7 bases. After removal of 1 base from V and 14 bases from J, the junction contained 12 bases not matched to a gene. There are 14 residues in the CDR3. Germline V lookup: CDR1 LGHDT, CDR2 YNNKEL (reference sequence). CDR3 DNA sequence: TGTGCCAGCAGCCAAGTACCTAGCGGCCTCGGGATGTATTTT. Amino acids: CASSQVPSGLGMYF.

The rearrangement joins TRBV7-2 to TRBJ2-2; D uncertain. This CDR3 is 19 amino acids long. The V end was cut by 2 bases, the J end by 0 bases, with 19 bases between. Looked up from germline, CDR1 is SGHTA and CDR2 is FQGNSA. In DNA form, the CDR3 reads TGTGCCAGCAGCTTACGTCAGTTTACATTTAAAGCGAACACCGGGGAGCTGTTTTTT. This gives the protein CASSLRQFTFKANTGELFF.

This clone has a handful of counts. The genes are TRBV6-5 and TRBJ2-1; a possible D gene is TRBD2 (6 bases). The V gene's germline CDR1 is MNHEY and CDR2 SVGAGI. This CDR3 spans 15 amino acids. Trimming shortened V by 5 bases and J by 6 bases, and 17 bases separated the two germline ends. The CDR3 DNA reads TGTGCCAGCAGTACCGGGACTCCCATATTCAATGAGCAGTTCTTC. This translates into CASSTGTPIFNEQFF.

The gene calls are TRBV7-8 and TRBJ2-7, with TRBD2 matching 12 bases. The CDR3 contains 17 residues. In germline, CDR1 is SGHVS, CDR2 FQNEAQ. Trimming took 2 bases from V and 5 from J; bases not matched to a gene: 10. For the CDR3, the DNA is TGTGCCAGCAGCTTACCCGTACTAGCGGGAGGATCCCACGAGCAGTACTTC. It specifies CASSLPVLAGGSHEQYF.

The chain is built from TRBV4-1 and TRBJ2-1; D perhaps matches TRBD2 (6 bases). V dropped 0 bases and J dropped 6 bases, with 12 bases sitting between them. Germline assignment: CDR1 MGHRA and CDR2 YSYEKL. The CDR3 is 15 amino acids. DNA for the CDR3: TGCGCCAGCAGCCAAGATTTTAACGGGGGCAATGAGCAGTTCTTC. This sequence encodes CASSQDFNGGNEQFF.

For the CDR3, the DNA is TGTGCCAGCAGTGACCAGGGGGATTACGAGCAGTACTTC. It codes for CASSDQGDYEQYF. The chain links TRBV2 to TRBJ2-7; 7 bases are shared with TRBD1. Losses at the gene ends were 3 bases for V and 4 bases for J; bases not matched to a gene: 3. The CDR3 sequence is 13 residues long. The germline CDR1 and CDR2 sequences are SNHLY and FYNNEI.

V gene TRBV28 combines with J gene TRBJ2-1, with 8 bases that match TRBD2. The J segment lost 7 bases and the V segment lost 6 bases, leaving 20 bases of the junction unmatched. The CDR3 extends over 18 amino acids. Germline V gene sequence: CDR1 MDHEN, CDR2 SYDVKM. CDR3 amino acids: CASSPPGLGRFGLNEQFF. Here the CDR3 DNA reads TGTGCCAGCAGCCCACCGGGACTAGGACGCTTCGGGCTAAATGAGCAGTTCTTC.

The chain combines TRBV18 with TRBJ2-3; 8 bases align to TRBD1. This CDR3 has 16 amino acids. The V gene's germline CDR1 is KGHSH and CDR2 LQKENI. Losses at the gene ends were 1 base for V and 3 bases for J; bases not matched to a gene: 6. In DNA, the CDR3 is TGTGCCAGCTCACCACGGGCAGGGGGCGAGACAGATACGCAGTATTTT. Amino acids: CASSPRAGGETDTQYF.

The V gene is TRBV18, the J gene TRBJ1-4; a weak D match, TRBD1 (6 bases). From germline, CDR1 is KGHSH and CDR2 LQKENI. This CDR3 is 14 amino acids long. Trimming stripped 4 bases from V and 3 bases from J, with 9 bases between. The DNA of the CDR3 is TGTGCCAGCTCACGGGACACCGCTAATGAAAAACTGTTTTTT. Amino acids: CASSRDTANEKLFF.

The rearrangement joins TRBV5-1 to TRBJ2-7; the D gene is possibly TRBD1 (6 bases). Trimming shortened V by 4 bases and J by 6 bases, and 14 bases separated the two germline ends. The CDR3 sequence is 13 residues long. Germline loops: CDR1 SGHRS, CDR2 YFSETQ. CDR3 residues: CASSGNREGEQYF. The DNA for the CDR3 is TGCGCCAGCAGCGGCAACAGGGAAGGCGAGCAGTACTTC.

The CDR3 loop is CASSRLGEQYF. In nucleotides, the CDR3 is TGTGCCAGCAGCCGTCTAGGCGAGCAGTACTTC. The chain has TRBV7-9 and TRBJ2-7; D is ambiguous. The CDR3 sequence is 11 residues long. CDR1 and CDR2 from the germline V gene are SEHNR and FQNEAQ (reference sequence). Trimming took off 5 bases at V and 6 bases at J, with 8 bases between the two ends.